One sample yielded the 27 T cell receptor beta chains listed below, sequenced in a study of prognosis after radiotherapy for stage I lung cancer. Two-round multiplex PCR, the amplification method, yielded TCR beta CDR3 from genomic DNA. Specific primers for each TRBV and TRBJ gene were what first-round PCR used. MiXCR, run by TCRdb on the multiplex PCR reads, gives a single entry per CDR3 protein. Of some 15,000 distinct CDR3 sequences listed, roughly 25% are singletons. Sequenced here: PBMCs, sampled before or after stereotactic body radiation therapy (not recorded which). The receptors derive from a donor over 45 with non-small cell lung cancer.

The rearrangement joins TRBV19 to TRBJ2-2; D is undetermined. Trimming removed 1 base from V and 6 bases from J, with 9 bases in between. CDR1 LNHDA and CDR2 SQIVND come from the germline V gene (reference sequence). CDR3 length equals 14 residues. CDR3 region: CASSIGLGAGELFF. For the CDR3, the DNA is TGTGCCAGTAGTATAGGATTAGGTGCCGGGGAGCTGTTTTTT.

This clonotype occurred many times. This chain links TRBV20-1 with TRBJ2-7, with TRBD2 matching over 14 bases. Germline assignment: CDR1 DFQATT and CDR2 SNEGSKA (reference sequence). The CDR3 extends over 15 amino acids. Trimming at V came to 0 bases and at J to 5 bases, leaving 3 bases not matched to a gene. The CDR3 loop is CSARDLGLAGDEQYF. DNA for the CDR3: TGCAGTGCTAGAGATCTGGGACTAGCGGGAGACGAGCAGTACTTC.

This clonotype was observed many times. The rearrangement uses TRBV5-4 and TRBJ2-6, with D unclear. This CDR3 region has 19 residues. V was pared by 0 bases and J by 0 bases, with 16 bases between. Looked up from germline, CDR1 is SGHNT and CDR2 is YYREEE (reference sequence). The CDR3 bases are TGTGCCAGCAGCTTGGATCTGGGATCTATCGTCTCTGGGGCCAACGTCCTGACTTTC. It is translated as CASSLDLGSIVSGANVLTF.

This clonotype is medium-sized by share. The rearrangement uses TRBV7-6 and TRBJ2-7; D is unresolved. The CDR3 runs to 13 residues. The germline V gene encodes CDR1 SGHVS and CDR2 FNYEAQ. The V end lost 1 base, the J end lost 4 bases, and 8 bases lay between the germline ends. DNA of the CDR3: TGTGCCAGCAGCTTAGGAGTTGGGTACGAGCAGTACTTC. Translated: CASSLGVGYEQYF.

This clonotype showed up many times. This may be a read error, as it is one base from a much larger clone. The CDR3 does not close with the conserved phenylalanine or tryptophan, likely indicating a read error. V usage is TRBV6-9 and J usage is TRBJ1-6, with D perhaps matching TRBD1 (5 bases). Between the trimmed V and J ends, which lost 3 bases and 14 bases, there was a span of 20 bases. Germline-derived CDR1 and CDR2 are MNHGY and SVAAGI. The CDR3 spans 15 residues. In DNA form, the CDR3 reads TGTGCCAGCAGTTACTACCTGGAGGGGCCGGCTTCCCTCCACCTT. Amino acids: CASSYYLEGPASLHL.

This clonotype was counted ten times or more. This rearrangement joins TRBV4-1 to TRBJ2-5, with 16 bases identical to TRBD2. The CDR3 is 20 residues long. The V segment lost 1 base and the J segment 2 bases; nucleotides outside the gene matches: 10. Per the germline V gene, CDR1 is MGHRA and CDR2 is YSYEKL. This chain's CDR3 is CASSQGPGTSGRGIQETQYF. The CDR3 region has the DNA TGCGCCAGCAGCCAAGGTCCCGGGACTAGCGGGAGGGGAATTCAAGAGACCCAGTACTTC.

This clonotype was observed at least ten times. The CDR3, as DNA: TGTGCCAGCAGTTTAGCCTTAGGACAGCCCCAGCATTTT. It translates to CASSLALGQPQHF. The V and J genes are TRBV12-3 or TRBV12-4 and TRBJ1-5, with unresolved D. The CDR3 spans 13 residues. V lost 0 bases, J lost 7 bases, and 7 bases lay in between.

This clonotype counts as medium-sized. The genes are TRBV27 and TRBJ1-6; no reliable D call. V shed 3 bases and J shed 9 bases, with 9 bases lying between them. The CDR3 runs 13 residues. Germline CDR1 MNHEY, CDR2 SMNVEV (reference sequence). The CDR3 DNA follows: TGTGCCAGCAGTTTCTTCCCAGGTTCACCCCTCCACTTT. It is translated as CASSFFPGSPLHF.

V gene TRBV28 combines with J gene TRBJ2-1; the D is unclear. The CDR3 consists of 14 residues. Germline-derived CDR1 and CDR2 are MDHEN and SYDVKM. The V gene lost 11 bases and the J gene lost 0 bases, with 14 bases spanning the gap. The CDR3 spells CAGGVTLSYNEQFF. As DNA, the CDR3 is TGTGCCGGCGGTGTGACCCTCTCCTACAATGAGCAGTTCTTC.

Regarding this clonotype: A far larger clone differs by one base, so this is likely a read error. The chain recombines TRBV6-5 with TRBJ1-2; D unresolved. CDR1 MNHEY and CDR2 SVGAGI come from the germline V gene. V lost 4 bases, J lost 3 bases, and 18 bases lay in between. The CDR3 consists of 16 residues. In DNA, the CDR3 is TGTGCCAGCAGTTTCGACCTGGTTGGGGAGGACTATGGCTACACCTTC. This sequence encodes CASSFDLVGEDYGYTF.

The table lists this clonotype with a count of one. V is TRBV6-1 and J is TRBJ1-5, with D possibly matching TRBD1 (5 bases). Germline V gives CDR1 MNHNS, CDR2 SASEGT. V lost 9 bases, J lost 3 bases, and 15 bases lay in between. This CDR3 contains 14 residues. CDR3 residues: CASYSGRDNQPQHF. The CDR3 bases are TGTGCCAGTTACTCGGGCAGGGACAATCAGCCCCAGCATTTT.

This clonotype came up many times. The V call is TRBV20-1, the J call TRBJ1-1, with D possibly matching TRBD1 (6 bases). Germline CDR1 is DFQATT and CDR2 is SNEGSKA (reference sequence). V was pared by 5 bases and J by 3 bases, with 13 bases between. This CDR3 is 13 amino acids long. CDR3 region: CSAVRDTYTEAFF. The CDR3 DNA sequence: TGCAGTGCTGTACGGGACACTTACACTGAAGCTTTCTTT.

A word on this clonotype: This could be a read error, since a much larger clone is one nucleotide away. Because it lacks the conserved phenylalanine or tryptophan at the end, this CDR3 is likely a read error. The chain combines TRBV6-2 or TRBV6-3 with TRBJ2-2; TRBD1 matches 7 bases. V was clipped by 7 bases and J by 2 bases; unmatched bases: 19. Germline lookup yields CDR1 MNHEY and CDR2 SVGEGT. The CDR3 covers 19 residues. The CDR3 protein is CASTRQGFPPFPNTGELFV. The CDR3 DNA reads TGTGCCAGCACTAGACAGGGTTTCCCCCCCTTTCCTAACACCGGGGAGCTGTTTGTT.

This clonotype showed up many times. The CDR3, as DNA: TGTGCCAGCAGCTTGGGGGATGGCCTCTACGAGCAGTACTTC. Its translation is CASSLGDGLYEQYF. V and J are TRBV5-6 and TRBJ2-7; D unclear. The ends were cut back, 0 bases at V and 3 bases at J, with 10 bases in the middle. The CDR3 is 14 residues long. The germline V gene has CDR1 SGHDT and CDR2 YYEEEE.

CDR3 nucleotide sequence: TGTGCCAGCAGCCCCGCTGTAGTGGGAGTGAGCTCCTACGAGCAGTACTTC. As protein: CASSPAVVGVSSYEQYF. The chain has TRBV4-2 and TRBJ2-7; TRBD2 might be the D (5 bases). The CDR3 consists of 17 residues. V lost 4 bases and J 0 bases, leaving 19 bases between the germline ends. The germline CDR1 and CDR2 sequences are LGHNA and YNFKEQ.

This clonotype was seen ten or more times. The V call is TRBV7-6, the J call TRBJ2-2; unclear D gene. Germline loops: CDR1 SGHVS, CDR2 FNYEAQ. This CDR3 is 17 amino acids long. V was trimmed by 5 bases and J by 1 base, leaving 17 bases between them. The CDR3 is CASSLDPTKLNTGELFF. In DNA, the CDR3 is TGTGCCAGCAGCCTCGACCCGACGAAACTGAACACCGGGGAGCTGTTTTTT. The full variable domain, completed using reference TRBV7-6 and TRBJ2-2, is GAGVSQSPRYKVTKRGQDVALRCDPISGHVSLYWYRQALGQGPEFLTYFNYEAQQDKSGLPNDRFSAERPEGSISTLTIQRTEQRDSAMYRCASSLDPTKLNTGELFFGEGSRLTVL.

This clonotype was seen repeatedly, ten times or more. The chain combines TRBV19 with TRBJ1-1, with D unclear. Germline CDR1 reads LNHDA; CDR2 reads SQIVND (reference sequence). V dropped 7 bases and J dropped 0 bases, with 12 bases sitting between them. The CDR3 runs 14 residues. For the CDR3, the DNA is TGTGCCAGTAAACTTGTGACAATGAACACTGAAGCTTTCTTT. The encoded protein is CASKLVTMNTEAFF.

In its sample, this clonotype is medium-sized. The CDR3 sequence is CASRLTGSYNEQFF. For the CDR3, the DNA is TGTGCCAGCAGACTTACGGGCTCCTACAATGAGCAGTTCTTC. V gene TRBV7-9 combines with J gene TRBJ2-1; D uncertain. Trimming removed 6 bases from V and 0 bases from J, with 9 bases in between. This CDR3 is 14 amino acids long. Looked up from germline, CDR1 is SEHNR and CDR2 is FQNEAQ (reference sequence).

This clonotype was picked up many times. The J gene is TRBJ1-2, the V gene TRBV20-1; a possible D gene is TRBD1 (5 bases). The CDR3 is made up of 15 amino acids. V gave up 5 bases and J gave up 2 bases, with 18 bases separating them. CDR1 and CDR2 from the germline V gene are DFQATT and SNEGSKA (reference sequence). The CDR3 spells CSAPPSRAGNYGYTF. CDR3 DNA sequence: TGCAGTGCTCCCCCCTCGAGGGCAGGGAACTATGGCTACACCTTC.

This clonotype was detected ten times or more. The chain links TRBV5-5 to TRBJ1-5, with 7 bases lining up with TRBD1. Per germline, CDR1 SGHKS and CDR2 YYEKEE (reference sequence). The CDR3 extends over 17 amino acids. V shed 0 bases, J shed 7 bases, and the junction held 13 bases outside the gene matches. The CDR3 DNA is TGTGCCAGCAGCTTGGACCCCGACAGGGCTTCGGAGCAGCCCCAGCATTTT. This gives the protein CASSLDPDRASEQPQHF.

This clonotype was found many times. The chain recombines TRBV11-1 with TRBJ2-5, with D tentatively TRBD1 (6 bases). The V end lost 5 bases, the J end lost 9 bases, and 22 bases lay between the germline ends. Germline V gene lookup returns CDR1 SGHAT and CDR2 FQDESV (reference sequence). This CDR3 has 15 amino acids. The CDR3 protein is CASSDPGTRRTAQYF. As DNA, the CDR3 is TGTGCCAGCAGCGACCCGGGGACAAGACGGACGGCCCAGTACTTC.

Many counts were recorded for this clonotype. The rearrangement joins TRBV5-1 to TRBJ2-3; D remains unclear. Germline values: CDR1 SGHRS, CDR2 YFSETQ. Trimming shortened V by 1 base and J by 6 bases, and 6 bases separated the two germline ends. CDR3 size: 12 residues. The CDR3, as DNA: TGCGCCAGCAGCTTGTCTGGGGATACGCAGTATTTT. Protein: CASSLSGDTQYF.

On this clonotype itself: One end of the junction is discordant with germline, which a read error may explain. The rearrangement joins TRBV29-1 to TRBJ1-1, with D uncertain. The CDR3 has 13 amino acids. The germline V gene encodes CDR1 SQVTM and CDR2 ANQGSEA. CDR3 amino acids: CSVARQANSEAFF. CDR3 nucleotide sequence: TGCAGCGTAGCAAGGCAGGCTAACAGTGAAGCTTTCTTT. The full variable domain, in which reference TRBV29-1 and TRBJ1-1 provide the parts outside the CDR3, is SAVISQKPSRDICQRGTSLTIQCQVDSQVTMMFWYRQQPGQSLTLIATANQGSEATYESGFVIDKFPISRPNLTFSTLTVSNMSPEDSSIYLCSVARQANSEAFFGQGTRLTVV.

This clonotype appeared many times. The V gene is TRBV11-2, the J gene TRBJ2-1, with TRBD2 as a possible D gene (5 bases). The CDR3 totals 13 residues. Trimming cost V 4 bases and J 9 bases, with 13 bases left between them. CDR1 and CDR2 from the germline V gene are SGHAT and FQNNGV. Here the CDR3 DNA reads TGTGCCAGCAGCTCCGGAGGAACTTTTGAGCAGTTCTTC. Translating gives CASSSGGTFEQFF.

This clonotype was recorded at least ten times. Mismatch with germline at one junction end may stem from a read error. The chain links TRBV29-1 to TRBJ2-6, with 9 bases lining up with TRBD2. The CDR3 runs to 18 residues. In germline, CDR1 is SQVTM, CDR2 ANQGSEA. The CDR3 sequence is CSVEDLIAGVGGASVLTF. CDR3 nucleotides: TGCAGCGTTGAAGATTTGATAGCGGGAGTAGGTGGGGCCAGCGTCCTGACTTTC.

A remark on this clonotype: A single base is all that separates this from a far larger clone, so a read error is likely. The J gene is TRBJ2-2, the V gene TRBV7-3; D call uncertain. Germline V gene sequence: CDR1 SGHTA, CDR2 FQGTGA. The CDR3 is made up of 15 amino acids. The CDR3 coding sequence is TGTGCCAGCTCCATAAAGCTGGGTGGCACCTGGGAGCTGTTTTTT. Protein: CASSIKLGGTWELFF.

Regarding this clonotype: A far larger clone is only one base removed, so a read error is likely. CDR3 in amino acids: CSTEDYEQYF. The CDR3 DNA is TGTTCCACCGAGGACTACGAGCAGTACTTC. The J gene is TRBJ2-7, the V gene TRBV6-4; unclear D gene. This CDR3 region has 10 residues. Germline CDR1 and CDR2: MRHNA and SNTAGT.